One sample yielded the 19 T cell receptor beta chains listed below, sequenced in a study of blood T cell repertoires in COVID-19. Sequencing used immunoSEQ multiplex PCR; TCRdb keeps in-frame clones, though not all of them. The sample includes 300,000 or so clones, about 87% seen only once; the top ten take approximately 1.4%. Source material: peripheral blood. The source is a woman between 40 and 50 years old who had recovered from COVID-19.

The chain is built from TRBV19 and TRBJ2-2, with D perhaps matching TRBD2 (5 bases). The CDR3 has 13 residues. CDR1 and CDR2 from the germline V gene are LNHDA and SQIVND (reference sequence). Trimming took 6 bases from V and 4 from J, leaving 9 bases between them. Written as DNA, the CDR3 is TGTGCCAGTAGGAAGGCGGGCACCGGGGAGCTGTTTTTT. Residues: CASRKAGTGELFF. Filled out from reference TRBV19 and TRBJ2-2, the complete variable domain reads DGGITQSPKYLFRKEGQNVTLSCEQNLNHDAMYWYRQDPGQGLRLIYYSQIVNDFQKGDIAEGYSVSREKKESFPLTVTSAQKNPTAFYLCASRKAGTGELFFGEGSRLTVL.

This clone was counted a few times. CDR3 protein: CASSQRTGGNEQFF. CDR3 coding DNA: TGTGCCAGCAGCCAACGGACAGGGGGGAATGAGCAGTTCTTC. The J gene is TRBJ2-1, the V gene TRBV5-5; 10 nucleotides match TRBD1. The CDR3 totals 14 residues. Germline trimming cut 4 bases from V and 7 bases from J; bases unmatched to any gene: 5. Germline V gives CDR1 SGHKS, CDR2 YYEKEE (reference sequence).

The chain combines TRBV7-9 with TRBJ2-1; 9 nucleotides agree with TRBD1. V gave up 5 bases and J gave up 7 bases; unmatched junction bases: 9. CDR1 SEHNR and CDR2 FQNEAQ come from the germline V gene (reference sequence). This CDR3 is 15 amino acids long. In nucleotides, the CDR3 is TGTGCCAGCAGCCTCCGAGGGACAGGGATTAATGAGCAGTTCTTC. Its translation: CASSLRGTGINEQFF.

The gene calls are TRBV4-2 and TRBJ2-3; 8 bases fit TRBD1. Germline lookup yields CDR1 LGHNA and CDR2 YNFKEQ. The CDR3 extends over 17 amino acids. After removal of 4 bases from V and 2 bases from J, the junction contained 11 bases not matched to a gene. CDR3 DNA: TGTGCCAGCAGCCCCCGGACAGGGTCTTCTAACACAGATACGCAGTATTTT. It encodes CASSPRTGSSNTDTQYF.

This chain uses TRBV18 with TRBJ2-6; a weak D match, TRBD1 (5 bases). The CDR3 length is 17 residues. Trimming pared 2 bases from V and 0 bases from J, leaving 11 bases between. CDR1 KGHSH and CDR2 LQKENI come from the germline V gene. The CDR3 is CASSPDRYSSGANVLTF. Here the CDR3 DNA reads TGTGCCAGCTCACCAGACAGATACAGCTCTGGGGCCAACGTCCTGACTTTC.

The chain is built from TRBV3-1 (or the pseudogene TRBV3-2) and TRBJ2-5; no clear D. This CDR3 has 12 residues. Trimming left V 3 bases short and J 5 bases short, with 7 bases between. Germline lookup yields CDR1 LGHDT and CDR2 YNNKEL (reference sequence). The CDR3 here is CASSQVRETQYF. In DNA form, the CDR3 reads TGTGCCAGCAGCCAGGTGCGGGAGACCCAGTACTTC.

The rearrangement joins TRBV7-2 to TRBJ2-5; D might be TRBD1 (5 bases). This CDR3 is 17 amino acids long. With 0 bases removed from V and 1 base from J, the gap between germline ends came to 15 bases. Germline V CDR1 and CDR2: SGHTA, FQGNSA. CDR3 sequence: CASSLAARASGQETQYF. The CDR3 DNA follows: TGTGCCAGCAGCTTAGCAGCCAGGGCTTCGGGCCAAGAGACCCAGTACTTC.

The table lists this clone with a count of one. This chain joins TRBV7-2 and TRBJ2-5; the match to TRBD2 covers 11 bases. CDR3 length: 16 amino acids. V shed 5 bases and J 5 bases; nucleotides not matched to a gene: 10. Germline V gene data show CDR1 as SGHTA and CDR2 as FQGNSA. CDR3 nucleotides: TGTGCCAGCAGCCAAGGCGCTAGCGGGGGGCAGGAGACCCAGTACTTC. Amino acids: CASSQGASGGQETQYF. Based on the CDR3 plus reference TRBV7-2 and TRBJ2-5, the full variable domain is GAGVSQSPSNKVTEKGKDVELRCDPISGHTALYWYRQSLGQGLEFLIYFQGNSAPDKSGLPSDRFSAERTGGSVSTLTIQRTQQEDSAVYLCASSQGASGGQETQYFGPGTRLLVL.

The CDR3 protein is CSVARPGGRNTDTQYF. CDR3 coding DNA: TGCAGCGTTGCCCGACCAGGGGGTCGCAACACAGATACGCAGTATTTT. The rearrangement uses TRBV29-1 and TRBJ2-3, with 7 bases that match TRBD1. Looked up from germline, CDR1 is SQVTM and CDR2 is ANQGSEA. With V trimmed by 4 bases and J by 2 bases, 12 bases remained unmatched. The CDR3 has 16 residues.

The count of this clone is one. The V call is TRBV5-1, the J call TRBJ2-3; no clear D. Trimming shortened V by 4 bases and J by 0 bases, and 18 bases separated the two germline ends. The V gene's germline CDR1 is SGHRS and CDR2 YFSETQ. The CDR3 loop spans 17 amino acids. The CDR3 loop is CASSPTPAGTSTDTQYF. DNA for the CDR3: TGCGCCAGCAGCCCGACCCCCGCAGGCACTAGCACAGATACGCAGTATTTT.

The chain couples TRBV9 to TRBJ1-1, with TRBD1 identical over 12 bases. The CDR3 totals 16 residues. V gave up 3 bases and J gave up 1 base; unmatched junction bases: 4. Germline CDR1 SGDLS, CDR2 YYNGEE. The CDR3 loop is CASSGGQGAGNTEAFF. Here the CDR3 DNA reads TGTGCCAGCAGCGGGGGACAGGGGGCAGGGAACACTGAAGCTTTCTTT. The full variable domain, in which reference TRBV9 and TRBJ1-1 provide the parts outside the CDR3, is DSGVTQTPKHLITATGQRVTLRCSPRSGDLSVYWYQQSLDQGLQFLIQYYNGEERAKGNILERFSAQQFPDLHSELNLSSLELGDSALYFCASSGGQGAGNTEAFFGQGTRLTVV.

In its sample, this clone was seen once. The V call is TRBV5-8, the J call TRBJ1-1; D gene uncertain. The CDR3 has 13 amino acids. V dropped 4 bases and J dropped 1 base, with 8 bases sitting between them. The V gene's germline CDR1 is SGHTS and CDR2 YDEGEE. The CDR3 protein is CASSRAGNTEAFF. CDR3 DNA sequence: TGTGCCAGCAGCCGCGCCGGGAACACTGAAGCTTTCTTT.

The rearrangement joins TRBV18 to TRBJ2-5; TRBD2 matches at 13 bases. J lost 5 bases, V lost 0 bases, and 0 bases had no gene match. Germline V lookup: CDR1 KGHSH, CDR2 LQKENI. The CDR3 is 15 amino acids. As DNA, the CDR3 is TGTGCCAGCTCACCACCGGGACTAGCGGGGGAGACCCAGTACTTC. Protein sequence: CASSPPGLAGETQYF.

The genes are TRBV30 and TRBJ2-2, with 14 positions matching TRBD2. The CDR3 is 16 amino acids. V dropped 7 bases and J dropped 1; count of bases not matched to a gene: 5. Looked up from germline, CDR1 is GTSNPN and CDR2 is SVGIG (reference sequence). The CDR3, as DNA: TGTGCCTCCCCGGGACTAGCGGGGGTGAACACCGGGGAGCTGTTTTTT. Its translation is CASPGLAGVNTGELFF.

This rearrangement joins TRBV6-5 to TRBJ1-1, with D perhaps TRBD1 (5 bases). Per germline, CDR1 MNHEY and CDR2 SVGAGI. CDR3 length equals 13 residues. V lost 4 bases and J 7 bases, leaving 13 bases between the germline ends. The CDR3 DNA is TGTGCCAGCAGTTTAAAGAGGGGAGGTGAAGCTTTCTTT. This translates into CASSLKRGGEAFF.

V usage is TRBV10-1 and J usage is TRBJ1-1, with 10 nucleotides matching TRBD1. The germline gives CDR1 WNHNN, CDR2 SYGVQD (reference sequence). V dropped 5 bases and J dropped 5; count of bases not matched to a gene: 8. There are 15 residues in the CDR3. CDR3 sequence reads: CASSMDRGFGTEAFF. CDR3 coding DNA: TGCGCCAGCAGTATGGACAGGGGGTTTGGAACTGAAGCTTTCTTT.

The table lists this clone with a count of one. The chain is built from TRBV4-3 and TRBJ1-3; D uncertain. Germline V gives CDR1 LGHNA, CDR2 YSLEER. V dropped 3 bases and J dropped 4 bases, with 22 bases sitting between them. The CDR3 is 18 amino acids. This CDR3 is CASSHAIIGEGQGNTIYF. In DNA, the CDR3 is TGCGCCAGCAGCCACGCAATAATAGGAGAGGGCCAGGGAAACACCATATATTTT.

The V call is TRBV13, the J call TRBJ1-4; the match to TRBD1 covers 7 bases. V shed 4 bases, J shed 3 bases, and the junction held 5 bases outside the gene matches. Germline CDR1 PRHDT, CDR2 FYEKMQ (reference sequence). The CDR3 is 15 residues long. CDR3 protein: CASSWRQGANEKLFF. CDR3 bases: TGTGCCAGCAGCTGGAGACAGGGAGCTAATGAAAAACTGTTTTTT.

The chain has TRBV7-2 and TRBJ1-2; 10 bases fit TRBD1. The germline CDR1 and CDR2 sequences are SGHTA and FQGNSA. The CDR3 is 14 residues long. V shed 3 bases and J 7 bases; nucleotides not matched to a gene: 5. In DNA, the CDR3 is TGTGCCAGCAGCTTGGGGGACAGGGGTGGTGGCTACACCTTC. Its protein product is CASSLGDRGGGYTF.